Listed below are T cell receptor beta chains from one sample, sequenced in a study of T cell changes during pregnancy in multiple sclerosis. The method was immunoSEQ multiplex PCR; TCRdb's version includes in-frame clones alone and lacks a portion of them. The sample yields roughly 90,000 clones, approximately 90% seen once. The specimen was peripheral blood, collected in the first trimester of pregnancy. The receptors here all came from a female donor in good health, enrolled as a control in a pregnancy study. Each CDR3 is given with its conserved first and last residue.

J: TRBJ1-4
V: TRBV4-1
CDR3: CATAKQYGQTNEKLFF

J: TRBJ2-3
V: TRBV9
CDR3: CASSVVNGRGGPDTQYF

J: TRBJ1-2
V: TRBV18
CDR3: CASSPTGTYGYTF

J: TRBJ2-2
V: TRBV4-2
CDR3: CASSQDPTGELFF

J: TRBJ1-1
V: TRBV19
CDR3: CASSIDLSRGPGRSEAFF

J: TRBJ2-1
V: TRBV11-3
CDR3: CASSPRAGGPNEQFF

J: TRBJ1-2
V: TRBV9
CDR3: CASSSLGLYGYTF

J: TRBJ2-1
V: TRBV14
CDR3: CASSPYRGSYNEQFF

J: TRBJ1-2
V: TRBV4-3
CDR3: CASSRNGEVTGYTF

J: TRBJ2-1
V: TRBV27
CDR3: CASSLDYPDEQFF

J: TRBJ2-5
V: TRBV9
CDR3: CASSVAALVQETQYF

J: TRBJ2-7
V: TRBV6-5
CDR3: CASRRQGNYEQYF

J: TRBJ2-3
V: TRBV15
CDR3: CATQSERASTDTQYF

J: TRBJ2-6
V: TRBV14
CDR3: CASSRSGTGANVLTF

J: TRBJ2-1
V: TRBV27
CDR3: CASREIAGYNEQFF

J: TRBJ1-5
V: TRBV7-8
CDR3: CASSLSWGGTGEQPQHF

J: TRBJ2-5
V: TRBV5-6
CDR3: CASSFGTGPWTQYF

J: TRBJ2-7
V: TRBV7-2
CDR3: CASSLGQGANEQYF

J: TRBJ1-1
V: TRBV28
CDR3: CASSLFGVWGTGNTEAFF

J: TRBJ2-7
V: TRBV5-6
CDR3: CASSSWASYEQYF

J: TRBJ2-5
V: TRBV7-3
CDR3: CASSSSGGALETQYF

J: TRBJ1-1
V: TRBV6-6
CDR3: CASSYAGQGEAFF